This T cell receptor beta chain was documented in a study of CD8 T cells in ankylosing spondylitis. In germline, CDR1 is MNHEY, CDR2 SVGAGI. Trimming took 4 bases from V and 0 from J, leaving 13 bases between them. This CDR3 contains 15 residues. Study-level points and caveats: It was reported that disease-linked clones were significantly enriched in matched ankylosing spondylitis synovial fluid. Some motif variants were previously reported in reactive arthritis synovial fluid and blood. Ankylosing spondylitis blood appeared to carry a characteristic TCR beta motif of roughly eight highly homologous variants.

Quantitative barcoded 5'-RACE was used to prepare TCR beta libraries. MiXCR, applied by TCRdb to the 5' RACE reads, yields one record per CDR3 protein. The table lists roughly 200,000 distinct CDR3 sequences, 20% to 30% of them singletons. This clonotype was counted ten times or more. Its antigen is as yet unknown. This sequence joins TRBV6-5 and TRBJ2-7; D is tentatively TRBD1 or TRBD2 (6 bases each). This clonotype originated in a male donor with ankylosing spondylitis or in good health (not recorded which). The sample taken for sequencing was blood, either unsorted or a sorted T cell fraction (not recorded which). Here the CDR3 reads CASSSEGESSYEQYF. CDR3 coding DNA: TGTGCCAGCAGTTCGGAGGGGGAGAGCTCCTACGAGCAGTACTTC.